The rows below give T cell receptor beta chains drawn from one sample of a study of blood T cell repertoires in COVID-19. Assay: immunoSEQ multiplex PCR; the TCRdb copy retains only in-frame clones and omits some. The table lists about 170,000 clones, approximately 84% of them singletons, with approximately 11% in the top ten. The source material was peripheral blood. The receptors originated from a man aged 65 to 85 with active or convalescent COVID-19. CDR3s include the opening cysteine and the closing phenylalanine or tryptophan. The D gene is left open where the match is weak. Size is omitted from some rows. Given values are once, few, many or a class for expanded clones.

v_call	d_call	clone_size	j_call	cdr3_nt	cdr3_aa
TRBV28	TRBD1	NA	TRBJ1-2	TGTGCCAGCAGTTTAGGGGACAGGGAGGATGGCTACACCTTC	CASSLGDREDGYTF
TRBV28	NA	NA	TRBJ2-5	TGTGCCAGCAGTACCCCGAGGAGTGGTCGTGGAGAGACCCAGTACTTC	CASSTPRSGRGETQYF
TRBV5-1	NA	NA	TRBJ1-1	TGCGCCAGCAGCTTGACAGGGAGGAACACTGAAGCTTTCTTT	CASSLTGRNTEAFF
TRBV4-1	TRBD1	NA	TRBJ2-5	TGCGCCAGCAGCCAAGCGTTCACAGGGGGCCCACAAGAGACCCAGTACTTC	CASSQAFTGGPQETQYF
TRBV9	TRBD1	NA	TRBJ2-1	TGTGCCAGCAGCGGGGGACAGGGGAATGTGTTTGGCGAGCAGTTCTTC	CASSGGQGNVFGEQFF
TRBV28	TRBD2	NA	TRBJ2-3	TGTGCCAGCAGTCCGACTAGCGGGCGAACAGATACGCAGTATTTT	CASSPTSGRTDTQYF
TRBV6-5	NA	NA	TRBJ1-1	TGTGCCAGCAGCCTCACAGGGAGAGGGACTGAAGCTTTCTTT	CASSLTGRGTEAFF
TRBV7-9	NA	NA	TRBJ2-1	TGTGCCAGCAGCCGACCAACCAGGGGGGATAATGAGCAGTTCTTC	CASSRPTRGDNEQFF
TRBV29-1	NA	NA	TRBJ2-1	TGCAGCGCTGGGGGCGGCCATGAGCAGTTCTTC	CSAGGGHEQFF
TRBV7-6	TRBD1	NA	TRBJ2-7	TGTGCCAGCAGCTTAGCGCCAGGGACAGACTACGAGCAGTACTTC	CASSLAPGTDYEQYF
TRBV5-4	NA	NA	TRBJ1-2	TGTGCCAGCACCTGGGGGGTTGCCAACTATGGCTACACCTTC	CASTWGVANYGYTF
TRBV3-1/TRBV3-2	TRBD1	NA	TRBJ2-5	TGTGCCAGCAGCAAATACCGGACAGGGGCGGGGGAGACCCAGTACTTC	CASSKYRTGAGETQYF
TRBV19	TRBD2	few	TRBJ2-2	TGTGCCAGTACAGGGACTAGCGGGAGCACCGGGGAGCTGTTTTTT	CASTGTSGSTGELFF
TRBV18	NA	NA	TRBJ2-7	TGTGCCAGCTCCGGGGGACCTACAAGCTCCTACGAGCAGTACTTC	CASSGGPTSSYEQYF
TRBV6-6	TRBD2	NA	TRBJ2-2	TGTGCCAGCACGGGGCGGGAGGGAGACACCGGGGAGCTGTTTTTT	CASTGREGDTGELFF
TRBV7-2	TRBD2	NA	TRBJ2-7	TGTGCCAGCAGCCCACCGAGGCGGGGGGTCTCCTACGAGCAGTACTTC	CASSPPRRGVSYEQYF